This entry lists 22 T cell receptor beta chains sequenced from one sample in a study of cytomegalovirus exposure and HLA in healthy donors. This PCR relied on a set of 60 Vbeta primers and 13 Jbeta primers. Assay used: immunoSEQ multiplex PCR; TCRdb lists only in-frame clones, some missing. The data contain 200,000 to 250,000 clones, approximately 82% of them singletons. The sequenced material came from PBMCs. These receptors all come from a man between 18 and 29 years old in good health and CMV-seronegative.

The gene calls are TRBV5-1 and TRBJ2-3, with 13 bases that match TRBD2. The CDR3 covers 16 residues. The germline CDR1 and CDR2 sequences are SGHRS and YFSETQ. V lost 4 bases to trimming and J lost 3 bases; unmatched junction nucleotides: 5. The CDR3 DNA is TGCGCCAGCAGCCCCCGACTAGCGGGGGGAACAGATACGCAGTATTTT. Its translation is CASSPRLAGGTDTQYF.

This clone was observed a few times. The chain joins TRBV27 to TRBJ2-7, with a tentative D call TRBD2 (6 bases). This CDR3 is built from 12 residues. V lost 9 bases and J lost 3, with 12 bases in between. The germline V gene has CDR1 MNHEY and CDR2 SMNVEV (reference sequence). The CDR3 here is CARGLGGYEQYF. CDR3 in DNA: TGTGCCAGAGGCCTGGGAGGCTACGAGCAGTACTTC.

Here the CDR3 DNA reads TGTGCCAGCAGCTTGACAGGGGGCTGGGGTGAGCAGTTCTTC. As protein: CASSLTGGWGEQFF. The V gene is TRBV5-4, the J gene TRBJ2-1, with 9 bases aligning to TRBD1. Germline values: CDR1 SGHNT, CDR2 YYREEE (reference sequence). With V trimmed by 1 base and J by 9 bases, 5 bases remained unmatched. CDR3 length: 14 residues. Looking up the rest from reference TRBV5-4 and TRBJ2-1 gives the full variable domain: ETGVTQSPTHLIKTRGQQVTLRCSSQSGHNTVSWYQQALGQGPQFIFQYYREEENGRGNFPPRFSGLQFPNYSSELNVNALELDDSALYLCASSLTGGWGEQFFGPGTRLTVL.

The CDR3 loop reads CASSRPGLAGGGGDTQYF. The CDR3, as DNA: TGTGCCAGCAGCCGTCCGGGACTAGCGGGGGGAGGAGGGGATACGCAGTATTTT. The V and J genes are TRBV7-9 and TRBJ2-3, with 15 nucleotides matching TRBD2. This CDR3 region has 18 residues. The germline CDR1 and CDR2 sequences are SEHNR and FQNEAQ (reference sequence). J lost 6 bases, V lost 5 bases, and 12 bases had no gene match.

The genes are TRBV16 and TRBJ2-1, with TRBD2 matching over 9 bases. The CDR3 runs 13 residues. The V segment lost 4 bases and the J segment 10 bases; nucleotides outside the gene matches: 5. The germline gives CDR1 KGHSY, CDR2 FQNENV. The CDR3 region has the DNA TGTGCCAGCAGCCGGACGACTAGCGGAGAGCAGTTCTTC. The encoded protein is CASSRTTSGEQFF.

This clone was picked up a small number of times. This chain joins TRBV28 and TRBJ2-7; 10 positions agree with TRBD2. Germline CDR1 and CDR2: MDHEN and SYDVKM. This CDR3 spans 15 amino acids. V trimming: 3 bases; J trimming: 1 base; junction bases outside the gene matches: 3. The CDR3 is CASSLTGLASYEQYF. CDR3 DNA sequence: TGTGCCAGCAGTTTGACGGGACTAGCGTCCTACGAGCAGTACTTC.

The V gene is TRBV7-2, the J gene TRBJ1-1; D might be TRBD1 (6 bases). Trimming took 5 bases from V and 1 from J, leaving 8 bases between them. Germline-derived CDR1 and CDR2 are SGHTA and FQGNSA. The CDR3 runs to 13 residues. CDR3 bases: TGTGCCAGCAGCCGGACAGAGAACACTGAAGCTTTCTTT. Encoded protein: CASSRTENTEAFF.

J is TRBJ2-7 and V is TRBV27, with 7 bases that match TRBD1. CDR3 length: 14 amino acids. CDR1 is MNHEY and CDR2 is SMNVEV in the germline V gene (reference sequence). J gave up 5 bases and V 5 bases, and 9 bases lay outside the gene matches. CDR3 loop: CASSQGTELDEQYF. In DNA, the CDR3 is TGTGCCAGCAGTCAAGGGACAGAACTTGACGAGCAGTACTTC.

The genes are TRBV5-1 and TRBJ2-4; the match to TRBD1 covers 8 bases. Looked up from germline, CDR1 is SGHRS and CDR2 is YFSETQ. The CDR3 runs 14 residues. V shed 5 bases and J 5 bases; nucleotides not matched to a gene: 6. As DNA, the CDR3 is TGCGCCAGCAGTTTTCTACAGGGGGAAAACATTCAGTACTTC. Its translation is CASSFLQGENIQYF.

This sequence joins TRBV9 and TRBJ2-1; 8 bases agree with TRBD1. Per the germline V gene, CDR1 is SGDLS and CDR2 is YYNGEE. The junction had 10 bases not matched to a gene; V was cut back by 3 bases and J by 8 bases. CDR3 length: 15 residues. The CDR3 DNA reads TGTGCCAGCAGCGCGGAGCCAACAGGGGGTTATGAGCAGTTCTTC. Translated, it gives CASSAEPTGGYEQFF.

CDR3 in amino acids: CASSSRGLTGNYTF. As DNA, the CDR3 is TGTGCCAGCAGCTCCCGGGGATTGACAGGGAACTACACCTTC. The J gene is TRBJ1-2, the V gene TRBV5-5, with 7 bases that match TRBD1. This CDR3 has 14 residues. V shed 3 bases and J 10 bases; nucleotides not matched to a gene: 12. CDR1 SGHKS and CDR2 YYEKEE come from the germline V gene (reference sequence).

The chain recombines TRBV11-2 with TRBJ2-1, with D perhaps matching TRBD1 (6 bases). The CDR3 spans 15 residues. V lost 9 bases to trimming and J lost 9 bases, with 24 bases between them. Looked up from germline, CDR1 is SGHAT and CDR2 is FQNNGV. CDR3 in amino acids: CASNKGPGGYGEQFF. The CDR3, as DNA: TGTGCCAGTAACAAAGGCCCTGGGGGCTACGGTGAGCAGTTCTTC.

The chain combines TRBV19 with TRBJ1-1; TRBD1 matches at 7 bases. V shed 0 bases and J 3 bases; nucleotides not matched to a gene: 4. CDR1 is LNHDA and CDR2 is SQIVND in the germline V gene (reference sequence). This CDR3 has 15 amino acids. The CDR3 region has the DNA TGTGCCAGTAGTATAGAGGCAGGGGGTTACACTGAAGCTTTCTTT. This encodes CASSIEAGGYTEAFF.

This clone was detected a few times. The DNA for the CDR3 is TGTGCCAGCAGCGCCAAGACTTCCGGGGAGGAGCAGTACTTC. This gives the protein CASSAKTSGEEQYF. V gene TRBV5-4 combines with J gene TRBJ2-7; tentative D call: TRBD2 (5 bases). The CDR3 sequence is 14 residues long. With 4 bases removed from V and 7 bases from J, the gap between germline ends came to 18 bases. The V gene's germline CDR1 is SGHNT and CDR2 YYREEE (reference sequence).

This sequence joins TRBV6-5 and TRBJ2-1; possibly TRBD1 for D (6 bases). CDR1 MNHEY and CDR2 SVGAGI come from the germline V gene. The CDR3 loop spans 16 amino acids. Between the trimmed V and J ends, which lost 3 bases and 2 bases, there was a span of 14 bases. The CDR3 is CASSYTGTRAYNEQFF. The CDR3 DNA sequence: TGTGCCAGCAGTTATACTGGGACAAGGGCCTACAATGAGCAGTTCTTC.

This clone showed up just a few times. The chain joins TRBV5-1 to TRBJ2-7, with D tentatively TRBD2 (5 bases). Between the trimmed V and J ends, which lost 1 base and 0 bases, there was a span of 11 bases. This CDR3 region has 15 residues. Germline-derived CDR1 and CDR2 are SGHRS and YFSETQ. The CDR3 loop reads CASSLRGDGSYEQYF. The CDR3 coding sequence is TGCGCCAGCAGCTTGCGGGGAGATGGCTCCTACGAGCAGTACTTC.

The rearrangement joins TRBV5-1 to TRBJ2-1; possibly TRBD2 for D (5 bases). The germline V and J ends were trimmed by 1 base and 6 bases, with 14 bases remaining between them. This CDR3 spans 15 amino acids. CDR1 and CDR2 (germline): SGHRS, YFSETQ. The CDR3 DNA reads as TGCGCCAGCAGCTTGTCCATCGGGGATAGCAATGAGCAGTTCTTC. Protein product: CASSLSIGDSNEQFF.

The rearrangement uses TRBV20-1 and TRBJ2-5; D not certain. The end of the DNA aligns better with TRBJ2-7, so the J call may be wrong. Germline assignment: CDR1 DFQATT and CDR2 SNEGSKA (reference sequence). The CDR3 has 11 residues. CDR3 in DNA: TGCAGTGCTAATTATGGAAGCGAGCAGTACTTC. Translation: CSANYGSEQYF.

This clone was counted between two and nine times. The chain joins TRBV12-5 to TRBJ1-5; D unclear. CDR1 LGHNT and CDR2 FRNRAP come from the germline V gene. The CDR3 is 16 amino acids. Trimming pared 2 bases from V and 9 bases from J, leaving 20 bases between. The CDR3 is CASGLYRRRNVRPQHF. As DNA, the CDR3 is TGTGCTAGTGGTTTGTACCGTCGGCGGAACGTTCGGCCCCAGCATTTT. Combining the CDR3 with reference TRBV12-5 and TRBJ1-5 gives the whole variable domain DARVTQTPRHKVTEMGQEVTMRCQPILGHNTVFWYRQTMMQGLELLAYFRNRAPLDDSGMPKDRFSAEMPDATLATLKIQPSEPRDSAVYFCASGLYRRRNVRPQHFGDGTRLSIL.

This clone came up a few times. The rearrangement links TRBV6-1 to TRBJ1-5; D not resolved. The CDR3 contains 14 residues. Trimming removed 4 bases at V and 5 bases at J, with 12 bases between. Germline CDR1 MNHNS, CDR2 SASEGT. CDR3 in DNA: TGTGCCAGCAGTGTGAATAGAGGGCATCAGCCCCAGCATTTT. Protein: CASSVNRGHQPQHF.

This clone was observed a handful of times. This chain links TRBV10-3 with TRBJ2-7; the match to TRBD1 covers 8 bases. Germline V gene data show CDR1 as ENHRY and CDR2 as SYGVKD. There are 13 residues in the CDR3. The V and J ends lost 5 bases and 3 bases, in that order; junction bases with no gene match: 3. CDR3 DNA: TGTGCCATCAGTAGGGGACAGGACTACGAGCAGTACTTC. Translated, it gives CAISRGQDYEQYF.

CDR3 amino acids: CASSPPGGEQYF. The CDR3 DNA follows: TGTGCCAGCTCACCACCGGGAGGCGAGCAGTACTTC. This sequence joins TRBV18 and TRBJ2-7; D might be TRBD2 (6 bases). The CDR3 has 12 amino acids. The V gene's germline CDR1 is KGHSH and CDR2 LQKENI. With 0 bases removed from V and 6 bases from J, the gap between germline ends came to 6 bases.